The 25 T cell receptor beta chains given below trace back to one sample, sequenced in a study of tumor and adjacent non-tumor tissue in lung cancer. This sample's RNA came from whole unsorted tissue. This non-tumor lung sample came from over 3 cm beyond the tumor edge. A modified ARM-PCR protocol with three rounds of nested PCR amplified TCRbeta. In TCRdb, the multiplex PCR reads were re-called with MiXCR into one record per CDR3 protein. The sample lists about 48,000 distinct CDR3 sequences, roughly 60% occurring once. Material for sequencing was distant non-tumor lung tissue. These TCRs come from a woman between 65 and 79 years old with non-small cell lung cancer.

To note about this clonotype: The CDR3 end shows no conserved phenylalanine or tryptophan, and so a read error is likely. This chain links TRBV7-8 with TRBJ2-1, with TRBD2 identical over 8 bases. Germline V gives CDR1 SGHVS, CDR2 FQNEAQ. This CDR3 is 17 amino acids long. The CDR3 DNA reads TGTGCCAGTAGCTTACCCCGGGGAAGCGGGAGCCACAAAGAGCAGTTCCTC. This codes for CASSLPRGSGSHKEQFL.

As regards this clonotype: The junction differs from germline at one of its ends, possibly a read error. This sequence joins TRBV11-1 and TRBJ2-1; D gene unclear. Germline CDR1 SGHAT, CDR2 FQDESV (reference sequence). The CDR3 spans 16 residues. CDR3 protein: CASSLALTGLYDERFF. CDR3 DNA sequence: TGTGCCAGCAGCTTAGCCCTAACGGGCCTGTACGATGAGCGGTTCTTC.

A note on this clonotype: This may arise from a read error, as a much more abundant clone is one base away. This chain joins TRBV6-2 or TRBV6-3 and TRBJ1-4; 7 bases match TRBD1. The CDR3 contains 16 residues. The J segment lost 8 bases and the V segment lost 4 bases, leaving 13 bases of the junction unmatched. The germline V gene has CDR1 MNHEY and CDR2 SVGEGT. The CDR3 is CASSSTPGQSREKLFF. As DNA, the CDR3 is TGTGCCAGCAGTTCCACGCCGGGACAGTCCCGGGAAAAACTGTTTTTT.

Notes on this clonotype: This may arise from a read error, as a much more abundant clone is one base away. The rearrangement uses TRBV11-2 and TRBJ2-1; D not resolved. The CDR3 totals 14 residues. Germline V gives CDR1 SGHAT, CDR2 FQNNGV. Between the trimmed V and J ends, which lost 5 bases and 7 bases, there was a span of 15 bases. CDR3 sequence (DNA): TGTGCCAGCAGCCTCACTAACGGAGCGAATGAGCAGTTCTTC. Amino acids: CASSLTNGANEQFF.

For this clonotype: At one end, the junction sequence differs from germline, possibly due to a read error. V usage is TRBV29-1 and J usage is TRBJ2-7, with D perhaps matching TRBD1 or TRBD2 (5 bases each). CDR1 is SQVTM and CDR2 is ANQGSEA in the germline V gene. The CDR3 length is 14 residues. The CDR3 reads CCVDIGTNSYEQYF. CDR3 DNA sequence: TGCTGCGTTGATATCGGGACCAACTCCTACGAGCAGTACTTC.

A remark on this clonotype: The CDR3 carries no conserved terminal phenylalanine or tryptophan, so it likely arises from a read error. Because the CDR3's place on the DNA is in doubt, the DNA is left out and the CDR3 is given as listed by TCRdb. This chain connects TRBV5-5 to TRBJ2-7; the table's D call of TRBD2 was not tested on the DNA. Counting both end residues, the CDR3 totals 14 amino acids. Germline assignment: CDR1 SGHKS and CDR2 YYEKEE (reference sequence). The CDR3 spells CASSLRYGPYERYL.

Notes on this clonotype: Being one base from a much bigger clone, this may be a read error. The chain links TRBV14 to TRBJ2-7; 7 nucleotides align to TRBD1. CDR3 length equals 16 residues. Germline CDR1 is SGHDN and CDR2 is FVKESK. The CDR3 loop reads CANSHPRTGKTYEQYF. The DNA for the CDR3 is TGTGCCAACAGCCATCCTCGGACAGGTAAAACCTACGAGCAGTACTTC.

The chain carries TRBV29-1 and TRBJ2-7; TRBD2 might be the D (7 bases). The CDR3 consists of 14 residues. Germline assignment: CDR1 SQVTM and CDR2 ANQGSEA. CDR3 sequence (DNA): TGCTGCATTGGGGGGGGCCGTACCCTCTACGAGCAGTACTTC. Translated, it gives CCIGGGRTLYEQYF.

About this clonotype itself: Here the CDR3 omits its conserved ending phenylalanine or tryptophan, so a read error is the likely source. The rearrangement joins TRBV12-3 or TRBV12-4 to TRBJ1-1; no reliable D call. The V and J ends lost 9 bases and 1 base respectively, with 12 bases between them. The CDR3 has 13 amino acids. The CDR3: CASTPPGNTEAFI. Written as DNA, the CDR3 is TGTGCCAGTACCCCACCCGGGAACACTGAAGCTTTCATT.

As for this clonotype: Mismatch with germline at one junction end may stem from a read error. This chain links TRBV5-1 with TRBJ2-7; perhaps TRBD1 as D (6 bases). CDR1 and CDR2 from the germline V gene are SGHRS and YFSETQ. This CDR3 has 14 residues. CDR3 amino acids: CTSNPGTRHYEQYF. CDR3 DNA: TGCACCAGCAACCCCGGGACAAGGCACTACGAGCAGTACTTC.

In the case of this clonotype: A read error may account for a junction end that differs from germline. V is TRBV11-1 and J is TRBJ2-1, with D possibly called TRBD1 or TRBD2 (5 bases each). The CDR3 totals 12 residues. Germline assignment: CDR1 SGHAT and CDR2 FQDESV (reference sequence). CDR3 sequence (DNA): TGTGTCAGCAGCTTACTAGGGACCACGCCACGGTTT. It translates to CVSSLLGTTPRF. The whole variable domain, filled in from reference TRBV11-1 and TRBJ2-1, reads EAEVAQSPRYKITEKSQAVAFWCDPISGHATLYWYRQILGQGPELLVQFQDESVVDDSQLPKDRFSAERLKGVDSTLKIQPAELGDSAMYLCVSSLLGTTPRFGPGTRLTVL.

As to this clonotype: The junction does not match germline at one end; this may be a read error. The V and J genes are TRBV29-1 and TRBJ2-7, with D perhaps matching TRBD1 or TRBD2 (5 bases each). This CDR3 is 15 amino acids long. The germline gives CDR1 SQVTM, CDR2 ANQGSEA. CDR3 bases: TGCGGCGTGGTCCTAGGGGAGTCCCTATCCTACGAGCAATACTTC. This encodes CGVVLGESLSYEQYF.

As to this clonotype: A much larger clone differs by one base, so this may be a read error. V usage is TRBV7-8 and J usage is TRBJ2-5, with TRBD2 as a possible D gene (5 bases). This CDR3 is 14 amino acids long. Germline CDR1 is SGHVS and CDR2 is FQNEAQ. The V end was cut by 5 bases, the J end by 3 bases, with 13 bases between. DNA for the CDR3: TGTGCCAGCAGCCTGAGTAGCGCCAAAGAGACCCAGTACTTC. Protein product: CASSLSSAKETQYF.

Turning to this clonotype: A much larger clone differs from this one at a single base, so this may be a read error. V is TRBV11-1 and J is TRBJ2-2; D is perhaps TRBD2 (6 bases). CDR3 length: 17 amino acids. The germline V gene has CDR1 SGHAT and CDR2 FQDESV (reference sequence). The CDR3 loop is CASSLPLGGSHTGGLFF. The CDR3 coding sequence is TGTGCCAGCAGCTTACCGCTCGGGGGTTCGCACACCGGGGGGCTGTTTTTT.

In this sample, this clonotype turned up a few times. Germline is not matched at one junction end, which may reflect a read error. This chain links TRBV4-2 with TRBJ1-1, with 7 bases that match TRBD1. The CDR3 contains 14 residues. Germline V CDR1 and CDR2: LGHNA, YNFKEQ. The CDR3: CASSPDRASTEAFF. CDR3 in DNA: TGCGCCAGCAGCCCAGACAGGGCGAGCACTGAAGCTTTCTTT.

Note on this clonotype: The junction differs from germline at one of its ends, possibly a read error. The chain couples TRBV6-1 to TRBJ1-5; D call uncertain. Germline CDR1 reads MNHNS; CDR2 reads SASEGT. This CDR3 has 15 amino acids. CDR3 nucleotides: TGTGCCAGCAGTCGGTCACCCGACTCCAATCGGCCCCAGCATTTT. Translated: CASSRSPDSNRPQHF.

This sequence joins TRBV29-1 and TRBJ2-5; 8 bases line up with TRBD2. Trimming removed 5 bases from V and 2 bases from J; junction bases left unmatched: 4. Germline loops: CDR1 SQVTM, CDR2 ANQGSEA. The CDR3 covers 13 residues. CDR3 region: CSVNVAGQETQYF. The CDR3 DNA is TGCAGCGTTAACGTAGCGGGGCAAGAGACCCAGTACTTC.

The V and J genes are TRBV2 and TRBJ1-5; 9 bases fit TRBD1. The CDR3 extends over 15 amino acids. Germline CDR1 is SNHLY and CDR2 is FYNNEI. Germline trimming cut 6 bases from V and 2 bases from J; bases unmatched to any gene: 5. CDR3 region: CASREDRGGNQPQHF. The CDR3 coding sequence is TGTGCCAGCAGAGAGGACAGGGGTGGCAATCAGCCCCAGCATTTT.

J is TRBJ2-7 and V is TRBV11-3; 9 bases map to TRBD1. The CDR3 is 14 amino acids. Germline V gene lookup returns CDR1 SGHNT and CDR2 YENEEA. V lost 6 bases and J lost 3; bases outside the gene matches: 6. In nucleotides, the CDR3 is TGTGCCAGCAGTATGGGGACAGGGAGCTACGAGCAGTACTTC. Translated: CASSMGTGSYEQYF.

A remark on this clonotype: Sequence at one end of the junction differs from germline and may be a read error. The CDR3 protein is CANSEERAGAENEKLFF. CDR3 nucleotides: TGTGCCAACAGTGAGGAGCGGGCGGGGGCGGAAAATGAAAAACTGTTCTTT. J is TRBJ1-4 and V is TRBV6-1, with a weak D call TRBD1 (6 bases). CDR3 length: 17 amino acids. Germline V CDR1 and CDR2: MNHNS, SASEGT.

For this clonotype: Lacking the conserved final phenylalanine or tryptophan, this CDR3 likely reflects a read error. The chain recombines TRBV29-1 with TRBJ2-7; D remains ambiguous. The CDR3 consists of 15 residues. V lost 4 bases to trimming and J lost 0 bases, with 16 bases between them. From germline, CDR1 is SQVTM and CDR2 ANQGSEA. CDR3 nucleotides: TGCAGCGTTGGACATAGGAGCGCCAGCTCCTACGAGCAGTACTCT. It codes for CSVGHRSASSYEQYS.

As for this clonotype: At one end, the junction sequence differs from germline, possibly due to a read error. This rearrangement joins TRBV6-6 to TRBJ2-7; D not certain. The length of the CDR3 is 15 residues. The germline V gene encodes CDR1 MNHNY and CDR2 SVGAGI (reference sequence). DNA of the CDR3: TGTGCCAGCACTTACTCTGTCGGTAGGGTGTACGAGCAGTACTTC. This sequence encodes CASTYSVGRVYEQYF.

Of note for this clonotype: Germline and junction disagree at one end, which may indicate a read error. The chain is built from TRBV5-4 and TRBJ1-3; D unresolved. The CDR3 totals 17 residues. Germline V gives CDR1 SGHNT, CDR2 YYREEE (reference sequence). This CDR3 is CASSLDSDITSGNIIYF. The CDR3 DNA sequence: TGTGCCAGCAGCTTGGATTCAGACATTACCTCTGGAAACATCATATATTTT.

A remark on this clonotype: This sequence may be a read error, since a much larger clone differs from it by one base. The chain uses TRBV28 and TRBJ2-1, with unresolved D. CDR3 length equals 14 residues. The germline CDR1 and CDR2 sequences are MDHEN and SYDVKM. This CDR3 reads CVSSPSRTYNEQFF. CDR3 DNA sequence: TGTGTCAGCAGCCCCTCTCGAACCTACAATGAGCAGTTCTTC.

The chain's CDR3 is CRVAGLADPYNEQFF. The CDR3 DNA follows: TGCAGAGTCGCGGGACTAGCCGATCCCTACAATGAGCAGTTCTTC. The chain has TRBV29-1 and TRBJ2-1; the match to TRBD2 covers 9 bases. CDR1 SQVTM and CDR2 ANQGSEA come from the germline V gene. The CDR3 loop spans 15 amino acids.